One and the same sample provided the 3 T cell receptor beta chains below, sequenced in a study of blood T cells in healthy people across ages. Primed by a sample-barcoded 5' primer and a J-beta primer mix, a second PCR proceeded for 7 to 11 cycles. TCRdb redid the calling of the 5' RACE reads with MiXCR, one entry per CDR3 protein. The data hold 800,000 to 900,000 distinct CDR3 sequences, with 55% to 65% observed a single time. Sequencing was performed on blood. Receptor source: a man aged 25-40 years in good health.

In its sample, this clonotype was seen many times. CDR3 coding DNA: TGCGCCAGCAGCCCGGGGGTACGTGATAGCACAGATACGCAGTATTTT. It encodes CASSPGVRDSTDTQYF. The V and J genes are TRBV5-1 and TRBJ2-3; possible D gene TRBD2, 6 bases. V was pared by 4 bases and J by 0 bases, with 15 bases between. The CDR3 extends over 16 amino acids. The germline V gene encodes CDR1 SGHRS and CDR2 YFSETQ.

V gene TRBV4-2 combines with J gene TRBJ2-1; D remains ambiguous. This CDR3 spans 15 amino acids. V shed 2 bases and J shed 0 bases, with 8 bases lying between them. Germline V gives CDR1 LGHNA, CDR2 YNFKEQ. CDR3 residues: CASSQTASSYNEQFF. The CDR3 region has the DNA TGTGCCAGCAGCCAAACGGCGAGCTCCTACAATGAGCAGTTCTTC.

This rearrangement joins TRBV6-6 to TRBJ1-5, with D possibly being TRBD1 (5 bases). The CDR3 covers 16 residues. The V gene's germline CDR1 is MNHNY and CDR2 SVGAGI (reference sequence). V was pared by 1 base and J by 2 bases, with 12 bases between. CDR3 protein: CASSYFGTPGNQPQHF. CDR3 coding DNA: TGTGCCAGCAGTTACTTTGGGACTCCAGGCAATCAGCCCCAGCATTTT.